This is a list of T cell receptor beta chains from one sample in a study of blood T cell repertoires in COVID-19. The repertoire was sequenced with immunoSEQ multiplex PCR; TCRdb's copy has only in-frame clones and lacks some. The sample has approximately 40,000 clones, just under 80% seen once. Material: peripheral blood. The origin of the receptors is a man older than 75 with active or convalescent COVID-19. The CDR3 runs from the conserved cysteine through the conserved F or W. The D gene is left open where the match is weak. Clone size appears in some rows only: once, few, many, or a class for an expanded clone.

TRBV28	.	TRBJ2-7	TRBD2	CASSSPGLATETSYEQYF	TGTGCCAGCAGCTCCCCGGGACTAGCGACTGAAACTTCCTACGAGCAGTACTTC
TRBV12-2	few	TRBJ1-1	.	CASRLGPGQKNTEAFF	TGTGCAAGTCGCTTAGGCCCGGGACAGAAGAACACTGAAGCTTTCTTT
TRBV5-1	.	TRBJ2-1	.	CASSLELPGDEQFF	TGCGCCAGCAGCTTGGAACTGCCCGGGGATGAGCAGTTCTTC
TRBV10-3	once	TRBJ2-7	.	CAAAPPEATYEQYF	TGTGCCGCCGCCCCCCCGGAGGCGACCTACGAGCAGTACTTC
TRBV6-6	.	TRBJ2-2	TRBD1	CASSYSTGYTGELFF	TGTGCCAGCAGTTACTCGACAGGGTACACCGGGGAGCTGTTTTTT
TRBV11-3	.	TRBJ2-7	.	CASSFNSGYEQYF	TGTGCCAGCAGCTTCAACTCCGGTTACGAGCAGTACTTC
TRBV7-9	once	TRBJ2-3	.	CASSVGVAPSTDTQYF	TGTGCCAGCAGCGTCGGGGTAGCGCCTAGCACAGATACGCAGTATTTT
TRBV6-6	many	TRBJ1-1	.	CASSPPGGHTEAFF	TGTGCCAGCAGTCCACCTGGTGGGCACACTGAAGCTTTCTTT
TRBV6-6	few	TRBJ1-1	.	CASSAGFLNTEAFF	TGTGCCAGCAGCGCAGGGTTTTTGAACACTGAAGCTTTCTTT
TRBV19	.	TRBJ2-7	.	CASSMVGLSSYEQYF	TGTGCCAGTAGTATGGTGGGACTGAGCTCCTACGAGCAGTACTTC
TRBV28	.	TRBJ2-1	.	CASLSEGMGQFF	TGTGCCAGTTTATCAGAGGGTATGGGGCAGTTCTTC
TRBV13	.	TRBJ1-2	TRBD1	CASSLNRGVDGYTF	TGTGCCAGCAGCTTAAACAGGGGAGTAGACGGCTACACCTTC
TRBV15	.	TRBJ1-1	.	CATSRDQGWNTEAFF	TGTGCCACCAGCAGAGATCAGGGATGGAACACTGAAGCTTTCTTT
TRBV7-9	.	TRBJ2-1	.	CATTSSSYNEQFF	TGTGCCACTACTTCGAGCTCCTACAATGAGCAGTTCTTC
TRBV2	.	TRBJ2-7	TRBD2	CASKMTSGSDEQYF	TGTGCCAGCAAGATGACTAGCGGGAGCGACGAGCAGTACTTC
TRBV4-1	.	TRBJ1-4	.	CASSQSAGIGLTEKLFF	TGCGCCAGCAGCCAATCCGCAGGGATCGGCCTTACTGAAAAACTGTTTTTT